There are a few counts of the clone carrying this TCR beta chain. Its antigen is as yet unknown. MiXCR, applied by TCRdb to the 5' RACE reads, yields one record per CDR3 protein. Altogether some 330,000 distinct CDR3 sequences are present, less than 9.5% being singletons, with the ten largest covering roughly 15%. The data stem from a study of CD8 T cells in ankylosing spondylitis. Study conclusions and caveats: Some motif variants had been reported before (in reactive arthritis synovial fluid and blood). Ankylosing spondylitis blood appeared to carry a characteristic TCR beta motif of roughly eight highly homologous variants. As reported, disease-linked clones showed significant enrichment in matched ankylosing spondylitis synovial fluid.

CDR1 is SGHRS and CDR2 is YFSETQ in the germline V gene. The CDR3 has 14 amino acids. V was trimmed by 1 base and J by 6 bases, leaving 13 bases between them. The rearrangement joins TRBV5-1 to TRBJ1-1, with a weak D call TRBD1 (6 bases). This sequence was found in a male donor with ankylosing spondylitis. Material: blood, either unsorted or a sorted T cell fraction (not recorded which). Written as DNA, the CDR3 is TGCGCCAGCAGCTTGCGGGGGCTAATCTCTGAAGCTTTCTTT. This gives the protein CASSLRGLISEAFF. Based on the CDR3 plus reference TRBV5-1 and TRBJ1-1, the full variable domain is KAGVTQTPRYLIKTRGQQVTLSCSPISGHRSVSWYQQTPGQGLQFLFEYFSETQRNKGNFPGRFSGRQFSNSRSEMNVSTLELGDSALYLCASSLRGLISEAFFGQGTRLTVV.